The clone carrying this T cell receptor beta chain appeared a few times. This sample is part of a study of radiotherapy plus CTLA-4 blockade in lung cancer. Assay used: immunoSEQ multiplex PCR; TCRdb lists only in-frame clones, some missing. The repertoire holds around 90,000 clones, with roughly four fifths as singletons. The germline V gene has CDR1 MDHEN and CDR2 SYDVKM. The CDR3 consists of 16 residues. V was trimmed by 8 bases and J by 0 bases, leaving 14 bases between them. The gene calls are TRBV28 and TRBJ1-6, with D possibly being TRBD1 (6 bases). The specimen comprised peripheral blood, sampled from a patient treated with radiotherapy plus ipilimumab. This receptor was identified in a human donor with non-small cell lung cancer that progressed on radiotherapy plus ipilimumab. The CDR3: CASRGGASSYNSPLHF. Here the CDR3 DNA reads TGTGCCAGCCGGGGGGGGGCCAGCTCCTATAATTCACCCCTCCACTTT.